This T cell receptor (beta chain) was sequenced in a study of T cell repertoires in cytomegalovirus infection. About the study: Indications came from public TCR beta signatures; they pointed to CMV infection and to a matching HLA type. Study-wide points: HLA-C-restricted CMV-specific TCR beta clonotypes prevailed in the ex vivo response. Summed frequency of shared TCR beta families picked out CMV carriers who also had the relevant HLA.

In TCRdb, the reads were re-called with MiXCR into one record per CDR3 protein. The sample records approximately 500,000 distinct CDR3 sequences, roughly 12% being singletons. The CDR3 length is 13 residues. V lost 2 bases and J lost 2, with 6 bases in between. Worth noting for this clonotype: Its antigen remains unknown.

The specimen sequenced was PBMCs. This receptor was taken from a human donor in good health (CMV status not recorded). Some clones in this sample may be carry-over from other donors' samples. This chain links TRBV12-3 or TRBV12-4 with TRBJ1-2, with unresolved D. DNA for the CDR3: TGTGCCAGCAGTTTATCCCGAAACTATGGCTACACCTTC. It yields the protein CASSLSRNYGYTF.